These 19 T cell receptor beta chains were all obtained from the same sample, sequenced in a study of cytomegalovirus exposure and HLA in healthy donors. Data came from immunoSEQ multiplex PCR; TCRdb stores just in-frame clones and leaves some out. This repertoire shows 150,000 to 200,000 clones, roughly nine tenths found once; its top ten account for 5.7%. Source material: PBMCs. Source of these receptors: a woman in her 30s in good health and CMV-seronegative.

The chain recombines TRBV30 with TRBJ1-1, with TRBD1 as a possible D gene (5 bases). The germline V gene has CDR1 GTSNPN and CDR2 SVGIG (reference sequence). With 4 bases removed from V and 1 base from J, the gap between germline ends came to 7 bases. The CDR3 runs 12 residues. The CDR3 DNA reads TGTGCCTGGACAGGGTCGAACACTGAAGCTTTCTTT. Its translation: CAWTGSNTEAFF.

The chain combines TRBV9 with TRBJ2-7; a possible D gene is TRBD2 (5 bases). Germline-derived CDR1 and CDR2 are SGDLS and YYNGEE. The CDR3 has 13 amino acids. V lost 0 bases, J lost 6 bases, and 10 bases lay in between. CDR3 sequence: CASSVGGKSEQYF. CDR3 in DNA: TGTGCCAGCAGCGTAGGAGGGAAAAGCGAGCAGTACTTC.

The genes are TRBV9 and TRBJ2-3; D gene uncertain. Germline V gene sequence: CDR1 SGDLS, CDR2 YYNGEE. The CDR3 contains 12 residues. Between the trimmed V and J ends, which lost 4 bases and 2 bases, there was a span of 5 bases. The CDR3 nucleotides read TGTGCCAGCAGCCCGCACACAGATACGCAGTATTTT. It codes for CASSPHTDTQYF. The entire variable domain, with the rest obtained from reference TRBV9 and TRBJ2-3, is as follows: DSGVTQTPKHLITATGQRVTLRCSPRSGDLSVYWYQQSLDQGLQFLIQYYNGEERAKGNILERFSAQQFPDLHSELNLSSLELGDSALYFCASSPHTDTQYFGPGTRLTVL.

The CDR3 is CASSVGDTEAFF. The CDR3 DNA sequence: TGTGCCAGCAGCGTAGGAGACACTGAAGCTTTCTTT. The chain has TRBV9 and TRBJ1-1; no clear D. Trimming took off 0 bases at V and 3 bases at J, with 3 bases between the two ends. CDR3 size: 12 residues. Per germline, CDR1 SGDLS and CDR2 YYNGEE.

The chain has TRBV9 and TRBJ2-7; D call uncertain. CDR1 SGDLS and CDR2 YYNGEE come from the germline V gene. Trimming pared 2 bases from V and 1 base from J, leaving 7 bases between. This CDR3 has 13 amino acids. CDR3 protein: CASSVSPSYEQYF. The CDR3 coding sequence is TGTGCCAGCAGCGTGAGTCCTTCCTACGAGCAGTACTTC.

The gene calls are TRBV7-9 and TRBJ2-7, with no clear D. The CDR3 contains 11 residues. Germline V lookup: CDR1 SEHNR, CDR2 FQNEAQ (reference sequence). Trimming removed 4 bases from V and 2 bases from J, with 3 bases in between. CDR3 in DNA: TGTGCCAGCAGCTCCGCCTACGAGCAGTACTTC. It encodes CASSSAYEQYF.

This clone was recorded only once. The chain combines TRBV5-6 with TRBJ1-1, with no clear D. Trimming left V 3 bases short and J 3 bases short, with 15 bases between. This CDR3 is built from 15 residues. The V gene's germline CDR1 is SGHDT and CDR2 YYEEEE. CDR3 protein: CASSYLQRGYTEAFF. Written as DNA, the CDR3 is TGTGCCAGCAGCTACCTACAGAGAGGGTACACTGAAGCTTTCTTT.

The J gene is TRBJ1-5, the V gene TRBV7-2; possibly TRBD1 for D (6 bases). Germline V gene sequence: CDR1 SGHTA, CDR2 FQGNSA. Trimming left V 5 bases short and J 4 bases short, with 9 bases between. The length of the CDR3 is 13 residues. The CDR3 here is CASSLQGNQPQHF. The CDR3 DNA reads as TGTGCCAGCAGCCTTCAGGGGAATCAGCCCCAGCATTTT.

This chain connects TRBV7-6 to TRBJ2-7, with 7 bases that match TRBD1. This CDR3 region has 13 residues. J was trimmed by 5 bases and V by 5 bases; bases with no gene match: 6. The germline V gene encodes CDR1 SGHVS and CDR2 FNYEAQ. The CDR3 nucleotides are TGTGCCAGCAGCCCGAGGACAGGTCACGAGCAGTACTTC. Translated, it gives CASSPRTGHEQYF.

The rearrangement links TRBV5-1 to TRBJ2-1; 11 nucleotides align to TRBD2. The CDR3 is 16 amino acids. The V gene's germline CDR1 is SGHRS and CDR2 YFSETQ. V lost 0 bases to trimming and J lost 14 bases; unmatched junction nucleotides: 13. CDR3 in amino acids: CASSLAPTSGKNYEFF. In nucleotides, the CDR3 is TGCGCCAGCAGCTTGGCCCCGACTAGCGGGAAGAATTACGAGTTCTTC.

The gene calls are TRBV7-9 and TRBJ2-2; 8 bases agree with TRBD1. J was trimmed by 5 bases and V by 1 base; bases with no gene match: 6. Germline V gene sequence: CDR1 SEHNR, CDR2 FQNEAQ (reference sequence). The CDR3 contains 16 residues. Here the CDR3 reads CASSLEGQGRTGELFF. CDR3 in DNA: TGTGCCAGCAGCTTAGAAGGACAGGGAAGGACCGGGGAGCTGTTTTTT.

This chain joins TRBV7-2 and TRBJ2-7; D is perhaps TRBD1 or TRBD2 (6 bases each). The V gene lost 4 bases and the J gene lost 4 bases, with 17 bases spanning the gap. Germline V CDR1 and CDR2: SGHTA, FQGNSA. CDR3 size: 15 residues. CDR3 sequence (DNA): TGTGCCAGCAGCTCACGACGGGGGCCCCTTTACGAGCAGTACTTC. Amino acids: CASSSRRGPLYEQYF. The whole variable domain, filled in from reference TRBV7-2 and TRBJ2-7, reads GAGVSQSPSNKVTEKGKDVELRCDPISGHTALYWYRQSLGQGLEFLIYFQGNSAPDKSGLPSDRFSAERTGGSVSTLTIQRTQQEDSAVYLCASSSRRGPLYEQYFGPGTRLTVT.

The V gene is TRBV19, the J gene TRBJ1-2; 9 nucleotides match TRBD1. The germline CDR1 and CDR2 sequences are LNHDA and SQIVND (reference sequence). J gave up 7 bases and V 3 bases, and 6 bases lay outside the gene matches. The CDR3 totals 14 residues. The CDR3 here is CASSITGQGFGYTF. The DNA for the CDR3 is TGTGCCAGTAGTATCACCGGACAGGGGTTTGGCTACACCTTC.

The CDR3 DNA reads TGTGCCAGCAGCCCCACCGTTGCACTGGACATCTACGAGCAGTACTTC. This encodes CASSPTVALDIYEQYF. The chain uses TRBV9 and TRBJ2-7; D is perhaps TRBD1 (5 bases). The length of the CDR3 is 16 residues. Trimming cost V 4 bases and J 3 bases, with 20 bases left between them. The germline gives CDR1 SGDLS, CDR2 YYNGEE.

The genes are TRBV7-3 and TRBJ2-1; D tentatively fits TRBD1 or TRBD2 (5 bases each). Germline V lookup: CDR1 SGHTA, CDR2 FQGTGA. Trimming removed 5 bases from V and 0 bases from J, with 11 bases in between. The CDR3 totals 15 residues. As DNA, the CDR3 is TGTGCCAGCAGCCTGGGACCAAGCTCCTACAATGAGCAGTTCTTC. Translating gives CASSLGPSSYNEQFF.

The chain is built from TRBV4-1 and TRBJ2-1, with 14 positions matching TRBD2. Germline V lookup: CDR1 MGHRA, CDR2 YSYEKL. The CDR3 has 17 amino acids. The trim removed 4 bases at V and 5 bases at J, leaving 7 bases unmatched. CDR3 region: CASSPRLAGGLHNEQFF. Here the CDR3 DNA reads TGCGCCAGCAGCCCCCGACTAGCGGGGGGGCTCCACAATGAGCAGTTCTTC.

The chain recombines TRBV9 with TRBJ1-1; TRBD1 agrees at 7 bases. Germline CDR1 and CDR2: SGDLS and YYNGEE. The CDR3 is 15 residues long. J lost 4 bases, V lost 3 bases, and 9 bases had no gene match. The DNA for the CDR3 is TGTGCCAGCAGCGCCTCGGCGACAGGGAGCACTGAAGCTTTCTTT. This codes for CASSASATGSTEAFF.

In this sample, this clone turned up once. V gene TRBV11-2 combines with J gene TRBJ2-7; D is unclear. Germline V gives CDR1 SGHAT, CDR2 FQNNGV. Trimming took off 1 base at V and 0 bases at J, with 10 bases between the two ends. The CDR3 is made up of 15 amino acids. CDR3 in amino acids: CASSLVPSSSYEQYF. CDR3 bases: TGTGCCAGCAGCTTAGTCCCTTCCAGCTCCTACGAGCAGTACTTC.

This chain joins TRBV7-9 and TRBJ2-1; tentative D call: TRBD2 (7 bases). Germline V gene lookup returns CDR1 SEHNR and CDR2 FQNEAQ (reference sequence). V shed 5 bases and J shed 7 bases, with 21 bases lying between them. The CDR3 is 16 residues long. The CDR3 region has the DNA TGTGCCAGCAGCCTGGGGGGGCTATTATCTAGTAATGAGCAGTTCTTC. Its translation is CASSLGGLLSSNEQFF.